This TCR beta chain was sequenced for a study of blood T cell repertoires in COVID-19. At the level of the study: Specimens from acute and convalescent COVID-19 originated in the United States, Italy and Spain. T cells, B-cell-depleted T cells, or PBMCs supplied cDNA or gDNA.

In the original analysis: Researchers report that nucleated cell counts were estimated from reference gene primer amplification. The assay was immunoSEQ multiplex PCR, and TCRdb's table has in-frame clones only and misses some. V and J calls and clone size follow that table, whereas D and trimming were derived from the DNA. The sample shows 55,000 to 80,000 clones, approximately 88% of them seen only once. The CDR3 is 13 amino acids. V was pared by 1 base and J by 4 bases, with 4 bases between. Germline lookup yields CDR1 SGHVS and CDR2 FQNEAQ. The rearrangement links TRBV7-8 to TRBJ2-2; D gene uncertain. The TCR was taken from a human donor in a cohort sampled during active COVID-19. The sequenced material came from peripheral blood. The CDR3 here is CASSLGRTGELFF. CDR3 bases: TGTGCCAGCAGCTTAGGTCGCACCGGGGAGCTGTTTTTT.